This T cell receptor beta chain originates from a study of T cells in Graves' hyperthyroidism and ophthalmopathy. Across the study: Peripheral blood was drawn at first diagnosis, prior to all treatment.

Amplified TCR beta CDR3 regions derived from RNA transcripts. The HTBI set primed first-round TCR CDR3 RT-PCR. TCRdb passed the multiplex PCR reads through MiXCR, listing each CDR3 protein once. Among approximately 640,000 distinct CDR3 sequences, roughly 15% were seen once, and the ten largest hold over 3.5%. Broader study findings: The majority of expanded thyroid clonotypes above 0.001 also appeared in blood. The model made its ophthalmopathy prediction, and onset followed a median 6.5 months later.

This clonotype was seen at least ten times. Its antigen is as yet unknown. The CDR3 totals 17 residues. Per germline, CDR1 SGHRS and CDR2 YFSETQ. Trimming removed 3 bases at V and 2 bases at J, with 19 bases between. The source of the PBMCs was 9.5 to 10 ml of fresh peripheral blood. This clonotype originated in a woman aged 30 to 39 with Graves' hyperthyroidism. Sequences were obtained from blood. The chain is built from TRBV5-1 and TRBJ2-3; D may correspond to TRBD1 or TRBD2 (5 bases each). The CDR3 coding sequence is TGCGCCAGCAGCTCTACCGGGACCCCGACTTCCACAGATACGCAGTATTTT. Residues: CASSSTGTPTSTDTQYF. The full variable domain, its missing parts supplied by reference TRBV5-1 and TRBJ2-3, is KAGVTQTPRYLIKTRGQQVTLSCSPISGHRSVSWYQQTPGQGLQFLFEYFSETQRNKGNFPGRFSGRQFSNSRSEMNVSTLELGDSALYLCASSSTGTPTSTDTQYFGPGTRLTVL.